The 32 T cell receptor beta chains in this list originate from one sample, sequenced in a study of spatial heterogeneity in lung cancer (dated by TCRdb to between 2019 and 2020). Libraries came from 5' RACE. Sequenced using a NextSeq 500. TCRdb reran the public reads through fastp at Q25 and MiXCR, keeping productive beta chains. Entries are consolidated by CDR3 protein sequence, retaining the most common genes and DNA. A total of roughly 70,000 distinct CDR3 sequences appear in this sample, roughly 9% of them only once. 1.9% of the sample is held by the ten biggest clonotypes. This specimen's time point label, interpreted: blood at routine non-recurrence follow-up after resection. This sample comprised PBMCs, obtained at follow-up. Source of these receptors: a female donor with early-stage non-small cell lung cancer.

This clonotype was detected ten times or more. The CDR3 DNA reads TGTGCCAGCTCACCTTTTAGAGGGGCGAGCAATCAGCCCCAGCATTTT. Translation gives CASSPFRGASNQPQHF. The genes are TRBV18 and TRBJ1-5, with D maybe TRBD1 (5 bases). Germline V gene data show CDR1 as KGHSH and CDR2 as LQKENI. The CDR3 runs to 16 residues. V lost 3 bases and J 1 base, leaving 13 bases between the germline ends.

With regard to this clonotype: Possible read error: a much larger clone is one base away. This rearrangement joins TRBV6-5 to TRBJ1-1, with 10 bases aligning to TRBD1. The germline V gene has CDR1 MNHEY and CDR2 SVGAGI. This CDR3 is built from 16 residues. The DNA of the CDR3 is TGTGTCAGCTATCCGGGACAGGGGAGGAGACGGAATGAAGCTTTCTTT. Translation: CVSYPGQGRRRNEAFF.

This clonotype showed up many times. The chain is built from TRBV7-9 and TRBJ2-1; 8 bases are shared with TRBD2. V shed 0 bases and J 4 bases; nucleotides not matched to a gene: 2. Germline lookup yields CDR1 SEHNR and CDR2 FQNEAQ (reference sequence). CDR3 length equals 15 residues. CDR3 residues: CASSLASGVYNEQFF. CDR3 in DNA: TGTGCCAGCAGCTTAGCTAGCGGGGTATACAATGAGCAGTTCTTC.

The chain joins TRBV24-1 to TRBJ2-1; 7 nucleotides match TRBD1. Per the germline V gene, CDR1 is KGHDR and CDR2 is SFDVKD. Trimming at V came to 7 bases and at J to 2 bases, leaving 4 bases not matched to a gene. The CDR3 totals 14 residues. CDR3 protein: CATSHRGPYNEQFF. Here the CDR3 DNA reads TGTGCCACCAGCCACAGGGGCCCCTACAATGAGCAGTTCTTC.

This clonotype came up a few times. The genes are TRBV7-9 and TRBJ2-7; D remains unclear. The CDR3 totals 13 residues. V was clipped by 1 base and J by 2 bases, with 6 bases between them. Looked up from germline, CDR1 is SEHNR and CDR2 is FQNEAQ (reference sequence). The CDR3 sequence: CASSLGIAYEQYF. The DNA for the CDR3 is TGTGCCAGCAGCTTAGGCATCGCCTACGAGCAGTACTTC.

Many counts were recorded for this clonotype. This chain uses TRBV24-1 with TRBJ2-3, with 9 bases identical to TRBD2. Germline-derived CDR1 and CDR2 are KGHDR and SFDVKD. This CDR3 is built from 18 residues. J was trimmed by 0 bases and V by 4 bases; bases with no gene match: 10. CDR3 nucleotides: TGTGCCACCAGTGACTCCGGGACTAGCTTATATAGCACAGATACGCAGTATTTT. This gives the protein CATSDSGTSLYSTDTQYF.

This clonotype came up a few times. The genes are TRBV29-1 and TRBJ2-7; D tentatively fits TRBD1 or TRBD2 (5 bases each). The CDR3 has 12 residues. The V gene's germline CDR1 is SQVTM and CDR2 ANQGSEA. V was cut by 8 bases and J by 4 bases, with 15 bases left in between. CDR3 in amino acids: CSFTTGPYEQYF. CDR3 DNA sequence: TGCAGCTTTACGACGGGGCCTTACGAGCAGTACTTC.

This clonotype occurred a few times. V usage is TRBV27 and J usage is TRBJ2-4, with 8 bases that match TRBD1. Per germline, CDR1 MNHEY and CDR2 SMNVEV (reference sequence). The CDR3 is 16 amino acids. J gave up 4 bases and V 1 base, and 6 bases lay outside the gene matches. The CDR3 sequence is CASSLFGQGLKNIQYF. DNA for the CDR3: TGTGCCAGCAGTTTATTTGGACAGGGACTTAAAAACATTCAGTACTTC.

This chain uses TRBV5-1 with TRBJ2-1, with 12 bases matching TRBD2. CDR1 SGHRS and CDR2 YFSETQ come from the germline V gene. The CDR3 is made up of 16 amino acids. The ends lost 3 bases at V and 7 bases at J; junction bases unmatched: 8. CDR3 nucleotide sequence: TGCGCCAGCAGCTCCCTAGCGGGAGGGTCAGGGAATGAGCAGTTCTTC. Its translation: CASSSLAGGSGNEQFF.

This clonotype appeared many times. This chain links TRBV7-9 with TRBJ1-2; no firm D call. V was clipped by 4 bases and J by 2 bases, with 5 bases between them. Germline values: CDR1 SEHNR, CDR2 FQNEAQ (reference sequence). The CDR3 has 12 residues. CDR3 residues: CASSWENYGYTF. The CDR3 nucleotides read TGTGCCAGCAGCTGGGAAAACTATGGCTACACCTTC.

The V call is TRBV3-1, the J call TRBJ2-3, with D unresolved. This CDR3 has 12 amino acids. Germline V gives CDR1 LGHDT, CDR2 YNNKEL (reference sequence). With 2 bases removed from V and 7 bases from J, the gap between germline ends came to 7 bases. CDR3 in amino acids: CASSQPGYTQYF. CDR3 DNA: TGTGCCAGCAGCCAACCCGGGTATACGCAGTATTTT.

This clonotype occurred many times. CDR3: CSASPGGRSYEQYF. The DNA for the CDR3 is TGCAGTGCTTCCCCGGGGGGGCGGTCCTACGAGCAGTACTTC. The rearrangement links TRBV20-1 to TRBJ2-7, with 8 bases lining up with TRBD2. This CDR3 is built from 14 residues. J lost 1 base, V lost 5 bases, and 7 bases had no gene match. CDR1 and CDR2 from the germline V gene are DFQATT and SNEGSKA (reference sequence).

In nucleotides, the CDR3 is TGCGCCAGCAGCGCGGGACTAGGGGACATTCAGTACTTC. It specifies CASSAGLGDIQYF. The chain has TRBV5-1 and TRBJ2-4; 8 nucleotides match TRBD2. CDR3 length: 13 residues. Trimming at V came to 4 bases and at J to 8 bases, leaving 5 bases not matched to a gene. CDR1 and CDR2 (germline): SGHRS, YFSETQ. Based on the CDR3 plus reference TRBV5-1 and TRBJ2-4, the full variable domain is KAGVTQTPRYLIKTRGQQVTLSCSPISGHRSVSWYQQTPGQGLQFLFEYFSETQRNKGNFPGRFSGRQFSNSRSEMNVSTLELGDSALYLCASSAGLGDIQYFGAGTRLSVL.

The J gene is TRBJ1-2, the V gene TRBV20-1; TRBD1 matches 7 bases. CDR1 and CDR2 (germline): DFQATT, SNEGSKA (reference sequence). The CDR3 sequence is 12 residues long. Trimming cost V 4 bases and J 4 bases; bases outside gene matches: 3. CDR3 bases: TGCAGTGCTACGACAGGGCCCTATGGCTACACCTTC. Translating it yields CSATTGPYGYTF.

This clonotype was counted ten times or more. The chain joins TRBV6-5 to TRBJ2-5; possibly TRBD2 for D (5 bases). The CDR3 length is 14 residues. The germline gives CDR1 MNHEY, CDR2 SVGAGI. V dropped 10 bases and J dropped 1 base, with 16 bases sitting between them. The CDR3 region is CATHDPAVQETQYF. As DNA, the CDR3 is TGTGCCACACACGATCCAGCGGTCCAAGAGACCCAGTACTTC.

DNA for the CDR3: TGTGCCAGTAGTTACAGGGACAATGAGCAGTTCTTC. This sequence encodes CASSYRDNEQFF. V usage is TRBV19 and J usage is TRBJ2-1; D is perhaps TRBD1 (6 bases). The CDR3 extends over 12 amino acids. V gave up 5 bases and J gave up 5 bases, with 7 bases separating them. Germline V gene lookup returns CDR1 LNHDA and CDR2 SQIVND (reference sequence).

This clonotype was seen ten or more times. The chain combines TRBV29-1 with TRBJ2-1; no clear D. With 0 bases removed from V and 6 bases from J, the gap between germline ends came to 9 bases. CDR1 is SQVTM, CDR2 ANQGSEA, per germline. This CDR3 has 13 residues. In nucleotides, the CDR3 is TGCAGCGTTGAAGATCCCCACTTCAATGAGCAGTTCTTC. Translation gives CSVEDPHFNEQFF.

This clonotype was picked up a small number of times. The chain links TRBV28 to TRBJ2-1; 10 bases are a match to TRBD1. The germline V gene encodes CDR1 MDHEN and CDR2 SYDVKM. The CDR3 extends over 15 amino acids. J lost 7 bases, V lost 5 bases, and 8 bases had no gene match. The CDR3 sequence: CASSLTGTGVNEQFF. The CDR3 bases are TGTGCCAGCAGTCTTACCGGGACAGGGGTGAATGAGCAGTTCTTC.

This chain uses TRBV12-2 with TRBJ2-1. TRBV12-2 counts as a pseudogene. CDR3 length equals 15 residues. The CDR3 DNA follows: TGTGCAAGTCGCTTGGTCTACGGATCCTACAATGAGCAGTTCTTC. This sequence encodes CASRLVYGSYNEQFF.

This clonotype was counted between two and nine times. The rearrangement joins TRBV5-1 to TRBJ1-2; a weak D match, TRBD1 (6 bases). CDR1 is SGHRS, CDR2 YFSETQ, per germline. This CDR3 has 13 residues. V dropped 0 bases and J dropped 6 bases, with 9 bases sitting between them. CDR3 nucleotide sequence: TGCGCCAGCAGCTTGGCGTCAGGGGATGGCTACACCTTC. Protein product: CASSLASGDGYTF.

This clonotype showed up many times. The CDR3 protein is CASSEVEGTVALEAFF. The DNA of the CDR3 is TGTGCCAGCAGTGAAGTCGAAGGGACTGTTGCGCTTGAAGCTTTCTTT. J is TRBJ1-1 and V is TRBV6-1, with D maybe TRBD1 (5 bases). The CDR3 contains 16 residues. Trimming took off 1 base at V and 7 bases at J, with 19 bases between the two ends. Germline CDR1 MNHNS, CDR2 SASEGT.

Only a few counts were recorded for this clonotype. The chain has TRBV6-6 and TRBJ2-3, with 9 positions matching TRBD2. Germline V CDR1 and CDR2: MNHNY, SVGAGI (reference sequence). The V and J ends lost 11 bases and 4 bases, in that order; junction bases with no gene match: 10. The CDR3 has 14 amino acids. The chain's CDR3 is CAGATSGWADTQYF. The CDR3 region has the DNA TGTGCCGGGGCCACTAGCGGGTGGGCAGATACGCAGTATTTT.

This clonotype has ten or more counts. The CDR3 spells CATSRGPSGSSYEQYF. DNA of the CDR3: TGTGCCACCAGCAGAGGCCCTAGCGGGAGCTCCTACGAGCAGTACTTC. The V and J genes are TRBV15 and TRBJ2-7, with 10 bases identical to TRBD2. Germline lookup yields CDR1 LNHNV and CDR2 YYDKDF (reference sequence). The V segment lost 1 base and the J segment 0 bases; nucleotides outside the gene matches: 3. The CDR3 covers 16 residues.

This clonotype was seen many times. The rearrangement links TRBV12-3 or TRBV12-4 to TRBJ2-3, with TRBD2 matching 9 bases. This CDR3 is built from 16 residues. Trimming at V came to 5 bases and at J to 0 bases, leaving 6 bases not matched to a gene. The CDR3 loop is CASSSSGGISTDTQYF. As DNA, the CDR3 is TGTGCCAGCAGTAGTAGCGGGGGAATTAGCACAGATACGCAGTATTTT.

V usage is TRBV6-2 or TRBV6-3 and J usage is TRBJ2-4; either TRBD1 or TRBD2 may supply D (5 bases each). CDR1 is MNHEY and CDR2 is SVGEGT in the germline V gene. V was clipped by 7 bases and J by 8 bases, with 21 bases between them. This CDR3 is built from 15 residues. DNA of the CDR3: TGTGCCAGCACTGAGGGAGAGCCCAGAGGGGACATTCAGTACTTC. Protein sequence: CASTEGEPRGDIQYF.

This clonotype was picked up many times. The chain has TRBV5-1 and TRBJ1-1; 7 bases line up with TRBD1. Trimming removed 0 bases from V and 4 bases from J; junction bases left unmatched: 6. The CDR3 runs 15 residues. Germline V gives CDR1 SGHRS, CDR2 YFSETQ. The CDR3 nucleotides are TGCGCCAGCAGCTTGGGACAGGGAAGGGGCACTGAAGCTTTCTTT. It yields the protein CASSLGQGRGTEAFF.

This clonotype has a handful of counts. The CDR3 nucleotides are TGTGCCAGCAGCTCGACGGGGGGACAAGAGACCCAGTACTTC. Encoded protein: CASSSTGGQETQYF. V usage is TRBV7-6 and J usage is TRBJ2-5; 7 bases are shared with TRBD2. Unmatched junction bases numbered 4, after V lost 4 bases and J lost 2 bases. The CDR3 loop spans 14 amino acids. Germline V CDR1 and CDR2: SGHVS, FNYEAQ.

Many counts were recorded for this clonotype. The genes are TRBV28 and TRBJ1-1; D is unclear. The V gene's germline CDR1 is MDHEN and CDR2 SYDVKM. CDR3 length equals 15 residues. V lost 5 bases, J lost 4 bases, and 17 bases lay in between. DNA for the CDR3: TGTGCCAGCAGTCCCCCCAAGGAGACTTCCACTGAAGCTTTCTTT. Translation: CASSPPKETSTEAFF.

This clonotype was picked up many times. The CDR3 here is CAISENSGNTIYF. The CDR3 DNA is TGTGCCATCAGTGAAAACTCTGGAAACACCATATATTTT. This chain links TRBV10-3 with TRBJ1-3, with D hard to call. This CDR3 is 13 amino acids long. The V gene's germline CDR1 is ENHRY and CDR2 SYGVKD. Trimming left V 3 bases short and J 0 bases short, with 3 bases between.

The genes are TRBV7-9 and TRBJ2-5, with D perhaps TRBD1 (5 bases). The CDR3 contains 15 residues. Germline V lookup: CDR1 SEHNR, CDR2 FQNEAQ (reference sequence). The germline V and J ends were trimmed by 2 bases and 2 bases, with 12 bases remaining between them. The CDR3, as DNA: TGTGCCAGCAGCTTACTCGCAGGGCTTCAAGAGACCCAGTACTTC. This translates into CASSLLAGLQETQYF.

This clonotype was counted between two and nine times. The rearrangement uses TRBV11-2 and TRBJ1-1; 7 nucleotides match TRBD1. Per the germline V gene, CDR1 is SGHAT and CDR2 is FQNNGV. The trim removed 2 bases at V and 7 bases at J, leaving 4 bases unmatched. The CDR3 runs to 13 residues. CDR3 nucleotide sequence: TGTGCCAGCAGCTTAAACCGGGACAGTGAAGCTTTCTTT. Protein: CASSLNRDSEAFF.

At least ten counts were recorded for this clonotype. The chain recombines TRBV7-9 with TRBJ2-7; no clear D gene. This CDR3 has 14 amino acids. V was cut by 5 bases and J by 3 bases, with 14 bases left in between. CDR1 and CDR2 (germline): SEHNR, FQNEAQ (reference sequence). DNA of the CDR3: TGTGCCAGCAGCCCGACGGTCCACCTCTACGAGCAGTACTTC. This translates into CASSPTVHLYEQYF.